Below, 28 T cell receptor beta chains from the same sample are listed, as sequenced in a study of T cell responses to AZD1222 COVID-19 vaccine. Libraries were prepared by immunoSEQ multiplex PCR; TCRdb keeps only in-frame clonotypes and omits some of them. The sample includes more than 95,000 clones, 75% to 90% of them seen just once. This material consisted of peripheral blood, taken 28 days after the second AZD1222 dose. These TCRs come from an adult who received the AZD1222 COVID-19 vaccine.

This clone came up a few times. The chain is built from TRBV6-5 and TRBJ2-7; 9 bases line up with TRBD2. The germline V gene has CDR1 MNHEY and CDR2 SVGAGI. The CDR3 totals 14 residues. After removal of 7 bases from V and 7 bases from J, the junction contained 11 bases not matched to a gene. The CDR3, as DNA: TGTGCCAGCAACCTAGCGGGACCCTCGGGAGAGCAGTACTTC. Residues: CASNLAGPSGEQYF.

The rearrangement links TRBV25-1 to TRBJ2-2; TRBD2 is a possible D gene (6 bases). CDR3 size: 15 residues. Trimming shortened V by 1 base and J by 5 bases, and 11 bases separated the two germline ends. Germline CDR1 and CDR2: MGHDK and SYGVNS. CDR3 sequence (DNA): TGTGCCAGCAGTGAATTCACTAGCATTACCGGGGAGCTGTTTTTT. This codes for CASSEFTSITGELFF.

This clone has only one observation. The rearrangement links TRBV5-1 to TRBJ1-1; D uncertain. The CDR3 runs 12 residues. Germline V lookup: CDR1 SGHRS, CDR2 YFSETQ. V lost 0 bases and J 11 bases, leaving 11 bases between the germline ends. CDR3 amino acids: CASSLEEKRAFF. Here the CDR3 DNA reads TGCGCCAGCAGCTTGGAGGAGAAAAGGGCTTTCTTT.

This clone has just a few counts. The V gene is TRBV7-6, the J gene TRBJ1-5; possibly TRBD1 for D (5 bases). This CDR3 is built from 15 residues. The V gene's germline CDR1 is SGHVS and CDR2 FNYEAQ. Deletions cut 2 bases from V and 3 bases from J, with 11 bases between. CDR3 loop: CASSLHGGSNQPQHF. The DNA for the CDR3 is TGTGCCAGCAGCTTACACGGGGGATCCAATCAGCCCCAGCATTTT.

This chain joins TRBV6-6 and TRBJ1-5; weak D call: TRBD1 (5 bases). This CDR3 contains 16 residues. Trimming took 4 bases from V and 2 from J, leaving 15 bases between them. Germline V gives CDR1 MNHNY, CDR2 SVGAGI (reference sequence). The chain's CDR3 is CASSSAEDTGNQPQHF. DNA for the CDR3: TGTGCCAGCAGTTCCGCCGAGGACACCGGCAATCAGCCCCAGCATTTT.

The J gene is TRBJ2-7, the V gene TRBV5-1; D possibly corresponds to TRBD2 (6 bases). Trimming stripped 6 bases from V and 0 bases from J, with 10 bases between. Germline assignment: CDR1 SGHRS and CDR2 YFSETQ. CDR3 size: 13 residues. The CDR3 nucleotides read TGCGCCAGCACGGCCGGGAGCTCCTACGAGCAGTACTTC. This codes for CASTAGSSYEQYF.

The chain carries TRBV4-2 and TRBJ2-1, with D possibly TRBD2 on 5 matching bases. The V end lost 4 bases, the J end lost 9 bases, and 13 bases lay between the germline ends. The V gene's germline CDR1 is LGHNA and CDR2 YNFKEQ. This CDR3 has 13 amino acids. The CDR3 sequence is CASSPTEASEQFF. The CDR3 nucleotides are TGTGCCAGCAGCCCCACGGAGGCCAGTGAGCAGTTCTTC.

The chain recombines TRBV28 with TRBJ1-5; 9 nucleotides align to TRBD1. Trimming at V came to 11 bases and at J to 0 bases, leaving 8 bases not matched to a gene. CDR1 is MDHEN and CDR2 is SYDVKM in the germline V gene. This CDR3 region has 15 residues. The CDR3 region has the DNA TGTGCCGCGAGACAGGGGGTTATTAGCAATCAGCCCCAGCATTTT. Protein: CAARQGVISNQPQHF.

This chain joins TRBV28 and TRBJ1-2, with TRBD1 as a possible D gene (6 bases). The CDR3 is made up of 14 amino acids. Germline V gene lookup returns CDR1 MDHEN and CDR2 SYDVKM. V gave up 3 bases and J gave up 4 bases, with 12 bases separating them. CDR3 amino acids: CASSFQGGTYGYTF. In DNA, the CDR3 is TGTGCCAGCAGTTTTCAAGGGGGGACCTATGGCTACACCTTC.

The J gene is TRBJ2-7, the V gene TRBV7-8; 10 positions agree with TRBD2. Germline V gives CDR1 SGHVS, CDR2 FQNEAQ. V lost 7 bases and J lost 5; bases outside the gene matches: 11. The CDR3 is 15 residues long. The CDR3 DNA follows: TGTGCCAGCAACCTGGGGGGGCTAGCGGGAGACGAGCAGTACTTC. Amino acid sequence: CASNLGGLAGDEQYF.

The rearrangement joins TRBV7-9 to TRBJ2-1, with D hard to call. Trimming pared 3 bases from V and 2 bases from J, leaving 8 bases between. The CDR3 runs to 14 residues. Germline CDR1 is SEHNR and CDR2 is FQNEAQ (reference sequence). CDR3 nucleotide sequence: TGTGCCAGCAGCTTTGGGGTTACCTACAATGAGCAGTTCTTC. Translating it yields CASSFGVTYNEQFF.

This chain uses TRBV5-6 with TRBJ1-1; the D gene is possibly TRBD1 (6 bases). Germline V CDR1 and CDR2: SGHDT, YYEEEE. V lost 4 bases and J lost 3, with 13 bases in between. This CDR3 contains 14 residues. CDR3 protein: CASSLGGGDTEAFF. The CDR3 coding sequence is TGTGCCAGCAGCCTGGGGGGCGGTGACACTGAAGCTTTCTTT.

The J gene is TRBJ2-1, the V gene TRBV5-1; D call uncertain. Germline CDR1 SGHRS, CDR2 YFSETQ. CDR3 length: 13 amino acids. The V end was cut by 6 bases, the J end by 0 bases, with 7 bases between. In nucleotides, the CDR3 is TGCGCCAGCAAAGTAGACTCCTACAATGAGCAGTTCTTC. Amino acid sequence: CASKVDSYNEQFF.

The V gene is TRBV30, the J gene TRBJ2-7, with unresolved D. CDR3 length equals 11 residues. In germline, CDR1 is GTSNPN, CDR2 SVGIG (reference sequence). Trimming left V 2 bases short and J 4 bases short, with 6 bases between. Here the CDR3 DNA reads TGTGCCTGGAGTATGGGTTACGAGCAGTACTTC. Translating gives CAWSMGYEQYF.

This clone was seen a single time. J is TRBJ2-7 and V is TRBV5-1; 10 nucleotides match TRBD1. V lost 3 bases, J lost 0 bases, and 24 bases stayed unmatched. CDR1 and CDR2 from the germline V gene are SGHRS and YFSETQ. The CDR3 totals 22 residues. The CDR3 sequence is CASSWGQGTPGTSESSSYEQYF. The CDR3 DNA is TGCGCCAGCAGCTGGGGACAGGGGACCCCCGGGACTAGTGAGTCCTCCTCCTACGAGCAGTACTTC. Full variable domain (rest looked up from reference TRBV5-1 and TRBJ2-7): KAGVTQTPRYLIKTRGQQVTLSCSPISGHRSVSWYQQTPGQGLQFLFEYFSETQRNKGNFPGRFSGRQFSNSRSEMNVSTLELGDSALYLCASSWGQGTPGTSESSSYEQYFGPGTRLTVT.

The chain recombines TRBV6-5 with TRBJ2-7, with D possibly called TRBD1 or TRBD2 (5 bases each). Germline CDR1 reads MNHEY; CDR2 reads SVGAGI. The germline V and J ends were trimmed by 5 bases and 6 bases, with 20 bases remaining between them. The CDR3 totals 15 residues. The CDR3, as DNA: TGTGCCAGCAGTAGCCAACAGGCGAGGGGATTCGAGCAGTACTTC. Encoded protein: CASSSQQARGFEQYF.

This chain joins TRBV5-1 and TRBJ1-3; 7 bases map to TRBD1. This CDR3 spans 15 amino acids. Germline-derived CDR1 and CDR2 are SGHRS and YFSETQ. With V trimmed by 2 bases and J by 3 bases, 5 bases remained unmatched. CDR3 DNA: TGCGCCAGCAGCTTCGGGACAGCCGATGGAAACACCATATATTTT. Protein sequence: CASSFGTADGNTIYF.

The chain joins TRBV18 to TRBJ2-7; D may be TRBD1 (5 bases). The CDR3 is 15 residues long. Trimming shortened V by 2 bases and J by 3 bases, and 14 bases separated the two germline ends. Germline V gene sequence: CDR1 KGHSH, CDR2 LQKENI. The DNA for the CDR3 is TGTGCCAGCTCACCAAGTAGGGGTAACTACTACGAGCAGTACTTC. This translates into CASSPSRGNYYEQYF.

Concerning this clone itself: A much more abundant neighbour one base away suggests this may be a read error. This same CDR3 is encoded by further DNA sequences in the sample. The chain joins TRBV30 to TRBJ1-5, with a tentative D call TRBD1 (5 bases). This CDR3 has 13 amino acids. Germline V CDR1 and CDR2: GTSNPN, SVGIG (reference sequence). Trimming stripped 2 bases from V and 0 bases from J, with 5 bases between. The CDR3 DNA reads TGTGCCTGGAGTAGGGGTAGCAATCAGCCCCAGCATTTT. Its protein product is CAWSRGSNQPQHF.

This clone was observed once. The chain is built from TRBV27 and TRBJ1-1; 9 positions match TRBD1. This CDR3 is built from 15 residues. V lost 0 bases, J lost 4 bases, and 3 bases stayed unmatched. Germline V gene lookup returns CDR1 MNHEY and CDR2 SMNVEV (reference sequence). CDR3 bases: TGTGCCAGCAGTTTATCGACAGGGGGGGGCACTGAAGCTTTCTTT. This gives the protein CASSLSTGGGTEAFF.

The V gene is TRBV11-2, the J gene TRBJ1-1, with TRBD1 matching 11 bases. V lost 7 bases, J lost 4 bases, and 5 bases stayed unmatched. CDR3 length: 14 amino acids. CDR1 and CDR2 from the germline V gene are SGHAT and FQNNGV. CDR3 DNA: TGTGCCAGCACCTTGGGGACAGGGGGCACTGAAGCTTTCTTT. As protein: CASTLGTGGTEAFF.

The rearrangement joins TRBV27 to TRBJ2-7; the match to TRBD2 covers 12 bases. CDR3 length: 16 amino acids. After removal of 5 bases from V and 2 bases from J, the junction contained 7 bases not matched to a gene. Germline assignment: CDR1 MNHEY and CDR2 SMNVEV (reference sequence). CDR3 region: CASSVTSGRPPYEQYF. DNA for the CDR3: TGTGCCAGCAGTGTAACTAGCGGGAGGCCACCCTACGAGCAGTACTTC.

This chain uses TRBV20-1 with TRBJ1-1; D is unclear. Germline values: CDR1 DFQATT, CDR2 SNEGSKA (reference sequence). The V end was cut by 6 bases, the J end by 7 bases, with 24 bases between. This CDR3 has 15 amino acids. The CDR3 DNA reads as TGCAGTGCCAGTGCCGGTTTTTGGGCCGAAAATGAAGCTTTCTTT. Its translation is CSASAGFWAENEAFF.

This clone has just one count. The chain has TRBV20-1 and TRBJ2-3; D is uncertain. The germline V gene has CDR1 DFQATT and CDR2 SNEGSKA (reference sequence). CDR3 length: 11 amino acids. Trimming took off 6 bases at V and 3 bases at J, with 7 bases between the two ends. The CDR3 is CSAIKTDTQYF. The CDR3 DNA reads as TGCAGTGCCATTAAGACAGATACGCAGTATTTT.

The V gene is TRBV29-1, the J gene TRBJ2-1, with 8 bases matching TRBD1. The CDR3 totals 13 residues. V lost 7 bases, J lost 5 bases, and 7 bases stayed unmatched. Looked up from germline, CDR1 is SQVTM and CDR2 is ANQGSEA. The CDR3 nucleotides are TGCAGCGCCGGACAGGGTGGGAACAATGAGCAGTTCTTC. This gives the protein CSAGQGGNNEQFF.

For the CDR3, the DNA is TGTGCCAGCAGTTACTCCGGGGAGGCGCAGTATTTT. This translates into CASSYSGEAQYF. The V gene is TRBV6-6, the J gene TRBJ2-3; D perhaps matches TRBD2 (6 bases). The V gene lost 0 bases and the J gene lost 10 bases, with 8 bases spanning the gap. CDR1 and CDR2 from the germline V gene are MNHNY and SVGAGI (reference sequence). The CDR3 spans 12 residues.

The CDR3 loop reads CAWSVQAGFFGQYF. The CDR3 DNA is TGTGCCTGGAGTGTACAAGCGGGCTTCTTCGGGCAGTACTTC. This chain connects TRBV30 to TRBJ2-7, with D possibly being TRBD2 (6 bases). The V end lost 0 bases, the J end lost 9 bases, and 18 bases lay between the germline ends. The CDR3 totals 14 residues. Germline V CDR1 and CDR2: GTSNPN, SVGIG (reference sequence).

The chain recombines TRBV19 with TRBJ1-4; possibly TRBD1 for D (5 bases). Germline assignment: CDR1 LNHDA and CDR2 SQIVND (reference sequence). The V gene lost 9 bases and the J gene lost 7 bases, with 21 bases spanning the gap. CDR3 size: 15 residues. CDR3 protein: CASLRGGGAGEKLFF. CDR3 nucleotide sequence: TGTGCCAGCCTAAGGGGTGGAGGGGCCGGTGAAAAACTGTTTTTT.